Presented here are 20 T cell receptor beta chains from one specimen sequenced in a study of regulatory T cells in long-lasting Graves disease. Time point given: persistent/refractory GD, antithyroid drugs over 5 years with positive TRAb. Preparation of the TCR library used RNA extracted from PBMCs. In building TCR beta libraries, iRepertoire HTBI primers were used together with Arm-PCR of CDR3 regions. MiXCR, applied by TCRdb to the multiplex PCR reads, yields one record per CDR3 protein. The data contain more than 650,000 distinct CDR3 sequences, around 30% of them singletons. The source material was peripheral blood mononuclear cells (PBMCs), sampled when the disease was refractory, from a patient treated with antithyroid drugs. The source of these receptors is a female donor with Graves disease.

This clonotype was seen at least ten times. The chain carries TRBV2 and TRBJ2-5; 8 bases fit TRBD1. Trimming cost V 6 bases and J 9 bases; bases outside gene matches: 3. The CDR3 has 11 residues. Germline values: CDR1 SNHLY, CDR2 FYNNEI. The CDR3 protein is CASREGQAQYF. The CDR3 DNA sequence: TGTGCCAGCAGGGAGGGACAGGCCCAGTACTTC.

This chain joins TRBV5-1 and TRBJ1-1, with 7 bases lining up with TRBD1. Trimming removed 4 bases from V and 3 bases from J; junction bases left unmatched: 12. This CDR3 spans 16 amino acids. Per germline, CDR1 SGHRS and CDR2 YFSETQ. CDR3 amino acids: CASSTFKGARDTEAFF. The CDR3 coding sequence is TGCGCCAGCAGCACCTTTAAGGGGGCGCGGGACACTGAAGCTTTCTTT. The full variable domain, in which reference TRBV5-1 and TRBJ1-1 provide the parts outside the CDR3, is KAGVTQTPRYLIKTRGQQVTLSCSPISGHRSVSWYQQTPGQGLQFLFEYFSETQRNKGNFPGRFSGRQFSNSRSEMNVSTLELGDSALYLCASSTFKGARDTEAFFGQGTRLTVV.

The rearrangement uses TRBV9 and TRBJ1-5; D remains unclear. CDR1 and CDR2 from the germline V gene are SGDLS and YYNGEE. With 0 bases removed from V and 7 bases from J, the gap between germline ends came to 8 bases. The CDR3 is 13 amino acids. CDR3 coding DNA: TGTGCCAGCAGCGTAGCCCCGGGCCAGCCCCAGCATTTT. Its protein is CASSVAPGQPQHF.

This clonotype was counted between two and nine times. The chain links TRBV5-1 to TRBJ2-7, with D uncertain. Germline V gene lookup returns CDR1 SGHRS and CDR2 YFSETQ. V was pared by 1 base and J by 2 bases, with 10 bases between. The CDR3 runs to 14 residues. The CDR3 loop reads CASSLMGTAYEQYF. Written as DNA, the CDR3 is TGCGCCAGCAGCTTGATGGGTACAGCCTACGAGCAGTACTTC.

For the CDR3, the DNA is TGTGCCTGGAGTACCCGGGGAGGGGACGAGCAGTACTTC. Translated, it gives CAWSTRGGDEQYF. The V call is TRBV30, the J call TRBJ2-7; 7 bases are a match to TRBD2. The CDR3 runs to 13 residues. With 2 bases clipped from V and 5 bases from J, the junction kept 6 bases outside the gene matches. Germline CDR1 GTSNPN, CDR2 SVGIG (reference sequence).

The chain has TRBV20-1 and TRBJ2-1; perhaps TRBD2 as D (5 bases). Germline V CDR1 and CDR2: DFQATT, SNEGSKA (reference sequence). The CDR3 runs 11 residues. With 5 bases removed from V and 9 bases from J, the gap between germline ends came to 11 bases. CDR3 nucleotides: TGCAGTGCTTCCCGAGGGAGTGAGCAGTTCTTC. Translated: CSASRGSEQFF.

V is TRBV5-1 and J is TRBJ1-6, with TRBD1 as a possible D gene (6 bases). The CDR3 loop spans 15 amino acids. Germline CDR1 and CDR2: SGHRS and YFSETQ. Trimming took 2 bases from V and 10 from J, leaving 16 bases between them. The CDR3 protein is CASSFGGQRQSPLHF. CDR3 nucleotides: TGCGCCAGCAGCTTTGGGGGCCAGAGACAATCACCCCTCCACTTT.

V usage is TRBV5-1 and J usage is TRBJ1-2; 9 nucleotides align to TRBD1. CDR1 SGHRS and CDR2 YFSETQ come from the germline V gene. V dropped 2 bases and J dropped 7; count of bases not matched to a gene: 6. The CDR3 covers 14 residues. The CDR3 region has the DNA TGCGCCAGCAGCTTACCGGGACAGGGACTTGGCTACACCTTC. It translates to CASSLPGQGLGYTF.

The chain employs TRBV5-1 and TRBJ2-7; the D is unclear. Germline assignment: CDR1 SGHRS and CDR2 YFSETQ. The germline V and J ends were trimmed by 0 bases and 5 bases, with 9 bases remaining between them. CDR3 size: 13 residues. In DNA, the CDR3 is TGCGCCAGCAGCTTGGCGGGTTCCAACGAGCAGTACTTC. It yields the protein CASSLAGSNEQYF.

This clonotype was observed a handful of times. The chain has TRBV29-1 and TRBJ1-1, with 7 bases that match TRBD1. This CDR3 is built from 14 residues. Germline V gene data show CDR1 as SQVTM and CDR2 as ANQGSEA. V lost 4 bases and J lost 1; bases outside the gene matches: 6. The CDR3 is CSVAGDRANTEAFF. The CDR3 DNA reads as TGCAGCGTTGCCGGCGACAGGGCGAACACTGAAGCTTTCTTT.

There are a few counts of this clonotype. This chain uses TRBV6-1 with TRBJ2-1; 8 nucleotides line up with TRBD2. Germline CDR1 MNHNS, CDR2 SASEGT. V lost 6 bases, J lost 8 bases, and 15 bases stayed unmatched. The CDR3 is 16 residues long. For the CDR3, the DNA is TGTGCCAGCAGCCCCGTTTGTCAGCGGGAGATCTATGAGCAGTTCTTC. Translation: CASSPVCQREIYEQFF.

The chain is built from TRBV27 and TRBJ1-5; the match to TRBD1 covers 9 bases. V shed 4 bases, J shed 5 bases, and the junction held 3 bases outside the gene matches. This CDR3 region has 14 residues. Per the germline V gene, CDR1 is MNHEY and CDR2 is SMNVEV (reference sequence). The CDR3 DNA reads as TGTGCCAGCAGTTCCGGGACAGGGCATCAGCCCCAGCATTTT. It specifies CASSSGTGHQPQHF.

The V and J genes are TRBV27 and TRBJ2-7; no definite D call. The CDR3 is 16 amino acids. The germline CDR1 and CDR2 sequences are MNHEY and SMNVEV (reference sequence). V was pared by 5 bases and J by 4 bases, with 21 bases between. This CDR3 is CASSIRADSTLYEQYF. CDR3 in DNA: TGTGCCAGCAGTATTCGGGCCGACTCCACCCTATACGAGCAGTACTTC.

The J gene is TRBJ1-5, the V gene TRBV5-1; D gene uncertain. The CDR3 contains 18 residues. The V and J ends lost 3 bases and 2 bases respectively, with 21 bases between them. Germline loops: CDR1 SGHRS, CDR2 YFSETQ. CDR3 region: CASSCLSHGVKGNQPQHF. CDR3 coding DNA: TGCGCCAGCAGCTGCCTCAGCCATGGGGTGAAGGGCAATCAGCCCCAGCATTTT.

Ten or more counts support this clonotype. The chain links TRBV28 to TRBJ1-1, with no clear D. CDR1 and CDR2 from the germline V gene are MDHEN and SYDVKM. The V and J ends lost 9 bases and 0 bases respectively, with 17 bases between them. The CDR3 contains 15 residues. CDR3 sequence reads: CASLGEAKMNTEAFF. CDR3 in DNA: TGTGCCAGTCTCGGGGAGGCGAAGATGAACACTGAAGCTTTCTTT.

V gene TRBV7-3 combines with J gene TRBJ1-2; D may be TRBD1 (6 bases). The CDR3 has 14 residues. Trimming shortened V by 5 bases and J by 6 bases, and 16 bases separated the two germline ends. Germline V gives CDR1 SGHTA, CDR2 FQGTGA. CDR3 nucleotides: TGTGCCAGCAGCCCGACAGGATCCCTGGATGGCTACACCTTC. Protein: CASSPTGSLDGYTF.

The table lists this clonotype with many counts. The genes are TRBV28 and TRBJ2-5; TRBD2 aligns across 7 bases. CDR1 is MDHEN, CDR2 SYDVKM, per germline. This CDR3 has 16 residues. The trim removed 3 bases at V and 2 bases at J, leaving 9 bases unmatched. CDR3 sequence: CASSLTRLAEQETQYF. In DNA form, the CDR3 reads TGTGCCAGCAGTTTGACCAGGCTAGCGGAACAAGAGACCCAGTACTTC. Filled out from reference TRBV28 and TRBJ2-5, the complete variable domain reads DVKVTQSSRYLVKRTGEKVFLECVQDMDHENMFWYRQDPGLGLRLIYFSYDVKMKEKGDIPEGYSVSREKKERFSLILESASTNQTSMYLCASSLTRLAEQETQYFGPGTRLLVL.

The sample holds a few counts of this clonotype. The rearrangement uses TRBV20-1 and TRBJ1-1; the D is unclear. The V end was cut by 6 bases, the J end by 0 bases, with 17 bases between. CDR1 and CDR2 (germline): DFQATT, SNEGSKA (reference sequence). The CDR3 has 15 amino acids. For the CDR3, the DNA is TGCAGTGCCCAGGATTGGTCCCGCCTGAACACTGAAGCTTTCTTT. Its translation: CSAQDWSRLNTEAFF.

At least ten counts were recorded for this clonotype. This chain uses TRBV12-3 or TRBV12-4 with TRBJ2-2; D might be TRBD2 (6 bases). The CDR3 contains 14 residues. Trimming shortened V by 5 bases and J by 4 bases, and 11 bases separated the two germline ends. The CDR3 sequence: CASSPLAATGELFF. CDR3 sequence (DNA): TGTGCCAGCAGTCCGTTAGCGGCCACCGGGGAGCTGTTTTTT.

CDR3 nucleotides: TGTGCCAGCAGCCAAGATGTAGAGTTTCACTCCTACAATGAGCAGTTCTTC. Its protein is CASSQDVEFHSYNEQFF. This chain joins TRBV4-2 and TRBJ2-1, with D hard to call. Trimming stripped 0 bases from V and 0 bases from J, with 12 bases between. This CDR3 comprises 17 residues. CDR1 is LGHNA, CDR2 YNFKEQ, per germline.